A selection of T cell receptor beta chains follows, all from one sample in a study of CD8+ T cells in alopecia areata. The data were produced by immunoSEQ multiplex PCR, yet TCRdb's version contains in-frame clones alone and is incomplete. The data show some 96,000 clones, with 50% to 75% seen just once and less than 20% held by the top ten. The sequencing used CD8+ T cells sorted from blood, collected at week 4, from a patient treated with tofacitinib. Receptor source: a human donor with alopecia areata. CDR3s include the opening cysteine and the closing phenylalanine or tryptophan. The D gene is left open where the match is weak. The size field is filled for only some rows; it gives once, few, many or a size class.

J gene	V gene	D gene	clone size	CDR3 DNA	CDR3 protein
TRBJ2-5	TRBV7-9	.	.	TGTGCCAGCAGCCAGACGACGCTACGGGGGTCAAACGAAGAGACCCAGTACTTC	CASSQTTLRGSNEETQYF
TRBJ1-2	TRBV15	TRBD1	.	TGTGCCACCAGCAGAGATATTTTGGGAGAGGGGGCCGAGGCAACCGGCTACACCTTC	CATSRDILGEGAEATGYTF
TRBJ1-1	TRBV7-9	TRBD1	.	TGTGCCAGCAGCTTAGGGACAGGTTTGAACACTGAAGCTTTCTTT	CASSLGTGLNTEAFF
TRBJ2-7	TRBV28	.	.	TGTGCCAGCAAAGAGGAGGCAGGAACCTACGAGCAGTACTTC	CASKEEAGTYEQYF
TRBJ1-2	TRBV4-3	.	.	TGCGCCAGCAGCCCGGACAAGGCGGGAGATGGCTACACCTTC	CASSPDKAGDGYTF
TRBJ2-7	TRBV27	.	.	TGTGCCAGCAGTTTATCGGGGACCCGTTTCGGGGAGCAGTACTTC	CASSLSGTRFGEQYF
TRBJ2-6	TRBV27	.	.	TGTGCCAGGCGCTCATTGGGGGCCAACGTCCTGACTTTC	CARRSLGANVLTF
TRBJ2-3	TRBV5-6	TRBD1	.	TGTGCCAGCAGCTCATTTCCCATCAGGGGGCGATCAGATACGCAGTATTTT	CASSSFPIRGRSDTQYF
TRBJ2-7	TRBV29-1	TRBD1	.	TGCAGCGTTGAAGATCGGGGACAGGGGGGAACCTACGAGCAGTACTTC	CSVEDRGQGGTYEQYF
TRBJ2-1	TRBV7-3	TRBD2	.	TGTGCCAGCAGTTCAGTCCGGGACCCCAAGAGCGGGAGGCCCAATGAGCAGTTCTTC	CASSSVRDPKSGRPNEQFF
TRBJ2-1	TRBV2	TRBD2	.	TGTGCCAGCAGCTACACGGGAGGCGCCTACAATGAGCAGTTCTTC	CASSYTGGAYNEQFF
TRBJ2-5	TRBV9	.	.	TGTGCCAGCAGCGCCAGGCGGGGGCCACGGGAGACCCAGTACTTC	CASSARRGPRETQYF
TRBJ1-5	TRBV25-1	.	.	TGTGCCAGCAGTGAATCAGGAGGGGTTGGGGAGCCCCAGCATTTT	CASSESGGVGEPQHF
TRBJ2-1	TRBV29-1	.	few	TGCAGCGTTGAAGAAGACTACAGGGAGCAGTTCTTC	CSVEEDYREQFF
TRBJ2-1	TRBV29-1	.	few	TGCAGCGTTGCCGGTCAGGGATACAATGAGCAGTTCTTC	CSVAGQGYNEQFF
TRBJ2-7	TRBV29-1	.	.	TGCAGCGTTGAAAAAGGCGGGCAGTACTTC	CSVEKGGQYF
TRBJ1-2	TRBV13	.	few	TGTGCCAGCAGCGGACGGACAGACACTTGGGACTATGGCTACACCTTC	CASSGRTDTWDYGYTF
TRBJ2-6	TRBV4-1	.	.	TGCGCCAGCAGCCACCCCTGGGGGGGGGCCAACGTCCTGACTTTC	CASSHPWGGANVLTF
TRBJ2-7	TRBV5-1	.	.	TGCGCCAGCAGGGATCGCGAGGGGGAACACGAGCAGTACTTC	CASRDREGEHEQYF
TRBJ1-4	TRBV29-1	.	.	TGCAGCGTTGCTGAGGGAGGAGATGAAAAACTGTTTTTT	CSVAEGGDEKLFF
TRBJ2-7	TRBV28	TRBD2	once	TGTGCCAGCAGTCACCGGGACTACGGATACGAGCAGTACTTC	CASSHRDYGYEQYF
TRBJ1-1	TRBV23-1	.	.	TGCGCCAGCAGGACAGGTGAAGCTTTCTTT	CASRTGEAFF
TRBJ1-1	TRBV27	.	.	TGTGCCAGCAGCCAAGACGGAATCGCGGGCACTGAAGCTTTCTTT	CASSQDGIAGTEAFF
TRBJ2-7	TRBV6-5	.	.	TGTGCCAGCAGTTACTCGAGTAGAATAACCTACGAGCAGTACTTC	CASSYSSRITYEQYF